This T cell receptor beta chain was captured in a study of cytomegalovirus exposure and HLA in healthy donors. Study-wide background: A prior analysis found about 120 million unique TCR beta sequences from about 179 million T cells.

A multiplex PCR was run with 60 Vbeta primers and 13 Jbeta primers. Generated by immunoSEQ multiplex PCR, the TCRdb table keeps only in-frame clones and is missing some. The sample lists 150,000 to 200,000 clones, around 68% seen once, with more than 1.3% in the top ten. Trimming took 4 bases from V and 4 from J, leaving 16 bases between them. This CDR3 has 15 residues. Germline lookup yields CDR1 SGHRS and CDR2 YFSETQ. Study results and limitations: Data from an earlier analysis indicated that most TCR beta V segments were productive either about 90% or about 30% of the time. Presence/absence analyses assumed roughly uniform sequencing depth across donors.

Points on this clone: Its matching antigen is unknown.

The sequencing input was PBMCs. This TCR was sampled from a girl aged 10 to 17 in good health and CMV-seronegative. This chain uses TRBV5-1 with TRBJ2-3; D is unclear. CDR3 DNA sequence: TGCGCCAGCAGCCCCGACACGGTTAGTGCAGATACGCAGTATTTT. Translating gives CASSPDTVSADTQYF. The full variable domain, completed using reference TRBV5-1 and TRBJ2-3, is KAGVTQTPRYLIKTRGQQVTLSCSPISGHRSVSWYQQTPGQGLQFLFEYFSETQRNKGNFPGRFSGRQFSNSRSEMNVSTLELGDSALYLCASSPDTVSADTQYFGPGTRLTVL.